The 32 T cell receptor beta chains reported below all come from one sample, sequenced in a study of T-cell reconstitution after alpha-beta-depleted transplantation in children. Unique molecular identifiers were incorporated when the TCRbeta library was constructed. MiXCR, applied by TCRdb to the PCR reads, yields one record per CDR3 protein. Counted here are about 980,000 distinct CDR3 sequences, roughly 29% occurring once; the ten biggest clones make up 25% to 35%. The sequencing used PBMCs, mostly from graft donor cells, collected 360 days after TCRalphabeta/CD19-depleted stem cell transplant. Every receptor here comes from a boy younger than two who had a stem cell transplant for SCID, so the T cells may come from the graft donor.

The J gene is TRBJ1-1, the V gene TRBV12-3 or TRBV12-4, with 12 bases identical to TRBD1. V gave up 1 base and J gave up 11 bases; unmatched junction bases: 5. The CDR3 contains 14 residues. For the CDR3, the DNA is TGTGCCAGCAGTTTAGTGGGACAGGGGGCGTTGGCTTTCTTT. Its protein is CASSLVGQGALAFF.

This sequence joins TRBV3-1 and TRBJ1-2, with 7 bases lining up with TRBD1. The ends lost 3 bases at V and 4 bases at J; junction bases unmatched: 14. CDR1 is LGHDT, CDR2 YNNKEL, per germline (reference sequence). CDR3 length equals 17 residues. For the CDR3, the DNA is TGTGCCAGCAGCCAGGCCCGGGACAGCCCGGTCAGCTATGGCTACACCTTC. Protein sequence: CASSQARDSPVSYGYTF.

This chain connects TRBV7-9 to TRBJ1-1, with D tentatively TRBD1 (5 bases). This CDR3 region has 14 residues. Germline-derived CDR1 and CDR2 are SEHNR and FQNEAQ (reference sequence). V gave up 6 bases and J gave up 0 bases, with 11 bases separating them. CDR3 in DNA: TGTGCCAGCAGTACCCGGGGGATGAACACTGAAGCTTTCTTT. It is translated as CASSTRGMNTEAFF.

This clonotype showed up just a few times. J is TRBJ1-1 and V is TRBV20-1; D uncertain. Germline assignment: CDR1 DFQATT and CDR2 SNEGSKA (reference sequence). The V end was cut by 6 bases, the J end by 6 bases, with 11 bases between. The CDR3 is 11 amino acids. The CDR3 DNA follows: TGCAGTGCGTTGGCAGAGGCTGAAGCTTTCTTT. It codes for CSALAEAEAFF.

This chain uses TRBV28 with TRBJ1-5, with D hard to call. The CDR3 is 14 amino acids. Trimming shortened V by 6 bases and J by 0 bases, and 9 bases separated the two germline ends. Germline CDR1 is MDHEN and CDR2 is SYDVKM. CDR3 protein: CASSVLISNQPQHF. DNA of the CDR3: TGTGCCAGCAGCGTCCTAATTAGCAATCAGCCCCAGCATTTT.

This sequence joins TRBV7-6 and TRBJ2-1, with TRBD1 matching 10 bases. The V gene's germline CDR1 is SGHVS and CDR2 FNYEAQ. The CDR3 loop spans 16 amino acids. Trimming removed 5 bases from V and 1 base from J; junction bases left unmatched: 5. The CDR3 here is CASSPGQGYSYNEQFF. The CDR3 nucleotides read TGTGCCAGCAGCCCGGGACAGGGGTATTCCTACAATGAGCAGTTCTTC.

The V gene is TRBV12-3 or TRBV12-4, the J gene TRBJ1-5, with a possible D match to TRBD1 (5 bases). V was clipped by 6 bases and J by 7 bases, with 10 bases between them. The CDR3 is 12 amino acids. The CDR3 bases are TGTGCCAGCAGCCGAGGGGAGCAGCCCCAGCATTTT. It yields the protein CASSRGEQPQHF.

The V and J genes are TRBV4-1 and TRBJ1-5; D perhaps matches TRBD1 (6 bases). CDR1 and CDR2 (germline): MGHRA, YSYEKL. The CDR3 runs to 14 residues. The V and J ends lost 0 bases and 7 bases respectively, with 10 bases between them. The CDR3: CASSQDGGSQPQHF. The DNA of the CDR3 is TGCGCCAGCAGCCAAGACGGGGGCAGCCAGCCCCAGCATTTT.

This clonotype was detected only once. The CDR3 DNA reads as TGTGCCACCAGTGATTTGGGGACAGGGCGCACCGGGGAGCTGTTTTTT. Encoded protein: CATSDLGTGRTGELFF. The chain is built from TRBV24-1 and TRBJ2-2, with TRBD1 identical over 9 bases. Looked up from germline, CDR1 is KGHDR and CDR2 is SFDVKD. V shed 0 bases and J 4 bases; nucleotides not matched to a gene: 2. This CDR3 spans 16 amino acids.

The genes are TRBV3-1 and TRBJ2-1, with 9 bases that match TRBD2. The CDR3 spans 16 residues. V lost 4 bases and J lost 7; bases outside the gene matches: 11. The germline CDR1 and CDR2 sequences are LGHDT and YNNKEL (reference sequence). This CDR3 reads CASSPKILAGLNEQFF. The CDR3 bases are TGTGCCAGCAGCCCCAAGATCCTAGCGGGGCTGAATGAGCAGTTCTTC.

The CDR3: CASSSGTRATDTQYF. The CDR3 region has the DNA TGTGCCAGCAGCTCAGGGACAAGAGCCACAGATACGCAGTATTTT. The V gene is TRBV7-9, the J gene TRBJ2-3, with a tentative D call TRBD1 (6 bases). The CDR3 has 15 residues. Deletions cut 4 bases from V and 2 bases from J, with 13 bases between. From germline, CDR1 is SEHNR and CDR2 FQNEAQ (reference sequence).

The table lists this clonotype with a few counts. The gene calls are TRBV5-1 and TRBJ2-7, with D tentatively TRBD2 (5 bases). Germline V gene data show CDR1 as SGHRS and CDR2 as YFSETQ. Trimming took off 0 bases at V and 5 bases at J, with 15 bases between the two ends. This CDR3 has 15 residues. CDR3 residues: CASSLASGSSHEQYF. The CDR3 nucleotides read TGCGCCAGCAGCTTGGCCAGCGGCAGTAGTCACGAGCAGTACTTC.

The genes are TRBV5-1 and TRBJ2-1; possible D gene TRBD2, 5 bases. V was cut by 0 bases and J by 8 bases, with 12 bases left in between. This CDR3 has 14 residues. CDR1 SGHRS and CDR2 YFSETQ come from the germline V gene. The chain's CDR3 is CASSLARGSDEQFF. The CDR3 DNA sequence: TGCGCCAGCAGCTTGGCCCGCGGTAGCGATGAGCAGTTCTTC.

J is TRBJ1-2 and V is TRBV4-1, with D perhaps TRBD1 (5 bases). This CDR3 contains 13 residues. CDR1 is MGHRA, CDR2 YSYEKL, per germline. V gave up 2 bases and J gave up 4 bases, with 8 bases separating them. Here the CDR3 reads CASSQITGYGYTF. CDR3 nucleotide sequence: TGCGCCAGCAGCCAAATAACAGGCTATGGCTACACCTTC.

This clonotype occurred many times. The chain employs TRBV5-1 and TRBJ2-5, with a weak D call TRBD2 (6 bases). Germline V lookup: CDR1 SGHRS, CDR2 YFSETQ. This CDR3 spans 15 amino acids. Deletions cut 1 base from V and 3 bases from J, with 13 bases between. CDR3 residues: CASSLRSGGKETQYF. The CDR3 coding sequence is TGCGCCAGCAGCTTGAGGTCAGGCGGGAAAGAGACCCAGTACTTC.

The gene calls are TRBV12-3 or TRBV12-4 and TRBJ2-7; TRBD1 aligns across 8 bases. The CDR3 covers 11 residues. Trimming cost V 8 bases and J 6 bases; bases outside gene matches: 3. In DNA form, the CDR3 reads TGTGCCAGCCGCAGGGGGCTCGAGCAGTACTTC. Its protein is CASRRGLEQYF.

V usage is TRBV24-1 and J usage is TRBJ2-3, with D tentatively TRBD1 (6 bases). Germline values: CDR1 KGHDR, CDR2 SFDVKD. V lost 3 bases, J lost 3 bases, and 24 bases lay in between. The CDR3 has 19 residues. The CDR3 here is CATSDRSRKWAGETDTQYF. The DNA of the CDR3 is TGTGCCACCAGTGATCGGTCCCGAAAGTGGGCAGGGGAGACAGATACGCAGTATTTT.

The rearrangement uses TRBV7-9 and TRBJ2-1; TRBD2 aligns across 14 bases. The J segment lost 10 bases and the V segment lost 6 bases, leaving 8 bases of the junction unmatched. Germline V gives CDR1 SEHNR, CDR2 FQNEAQ (reference sequence). This CDR3 contains 15 residues. The CDR3 loop reads CASSPGGLAGDEQFF. The DNA of the CDR3 is TGTGCCAGCAGTCCAGGGGGACTAGCGGGGGACGAGCAGTTCTTC.

This clonotype was observed a few times. The chain recombines TRBV4-1 with TRBJ2-1, with 15 bases lining up with TRBD2. The CDR3 loop spans 18 amino acids. Looked up from germline, CDR1 is MGHRA and CDR2 is YSYEKL. The ends lost 6 bases at V and 1 base at J; junction bases unmatched: 7. CDR3 amino acids: CASRWTSGGAQSYNEQFF. CDR3 DNA: TGCGCCAGCAGATGGACTAGCGGGGGGGCTCAGTCCTACAATGAGCAGTTCTTC.

The chain recombines TRBV20-1 with TRBJ2-1, with 9 bases lining up with TRBD2. This CDR3 has 14 residues. With 3 bases clipped from V and 6 bases from J, the junction kept 6 bases outside the gene matches. Germline lookup yields CDR1 DFQATT and CDR2 SNEGSKA (reference sequence). CDR3 loop: CSASLAGGVNEQFF. CDR3 DNA sequence: TGCAGTGCTAGTTTGGCGGGGGGGGTCAATGAGCAGTTCTTC.

This clonotype turned up a few times. The chain recombines TRBV7-8 with TRBJ2-1, with TRBD2 matching 7 bases. The germline V gene has CDR1 SGHVS and CDR2 FQNEAQ. V was pared by 0 bases and J by 10 bases, with 6 bases of the junction left unmatched. The length of the CDR3 is 14 residues. CDR3 sequence reads: CASSLAGGFMEQFF. Here the CDR3 DNA reads TGTGCCAGCAGCTTAGCGGGGGGGTTCATGGAGCAGTTCTTC. Supplemented by reference TRBV7-8 and TRBJ2-1, the full variable domain reads GAGVSQSPRYKVAKRGQDVALRCDPISGHVSLFWYQQALGQGPEFLTYFQNEAQLDKSGLPSDRFFAERPEGSVSTLKIQRTQQEDSAVYLCASSLAGGFMEQFFGPGTRLTVL.

The rearrangement joins TRBV20-1 to TRBJ2-7, with D possibly matching TRBD2 (6 bases). The CDR3 is 14 residues long. Germline V gives CDR1 DFQATT, CDR2 SNEGSKA (reference sequence). V dropped 0 bases and J dropped 3 bases, with 12 bases sitting between them. The CDR3 region is CSARDGRGNYEQYF. CDR3 DNA sequence: TGCAGTGCTAGAGACGGCCGGGGGAACTACGAGCAGTACTTC.

This clonotype came up many times. The gene calls are TRBV20-1 and TRBJ2-1, with D tentatively TRBD2 (7 bases). The CDR3 has 14 residues. Germline assignment: CDR1 DFQATT and CDR2 SNEGSKA (reference sequence). Trimming pared 3 bases from V and 2 bases from J, leaving 11 bases between. Here the CDR3 reads CSARGGGPYNEQFF. CDR3 in DNA: TGCAGTGCTAGGGGGGGGGGCCCCTACAATGAGCAGTTCTTC.

This clonotype has at least ten counts. The chain uses TRBV12-3 or TRBV12-4 and TRBJ1-2; TRBD1 agrees at 7 bases. The CDR3 spans 13 residues. Losses at the gene ends were 6 bases for V and 4 bases for J; bases not matched to a gene: 5. CDR3 DNA sequence: TGTGCCAGCAGCCTGGGACAGCTCTATGGCTACACCTTC. Translating it yields CASSLGQLYGYTF.

This clonotype was picked up a small number of times. The chain couples TRBV20-1 to TRBJ2-5, with D tentatively TRBD1 or TRBD2 (5 bases each). With 0 bases removed from V and 5 bases from J, the gap between germline ends came to 22 bases. CDR3 size: 17 residues. Germline CDR1 is DFQATT and CDR2 is SNEGSKA (reference sequence). In DNA, the CDR3 is TGCAGTGCTAGAGAGGGGGTTGGCCTCAAAGCGTGGGAGACCCAGTACTTC. This translates into CSAREGVGLKAWETQYF.

The V gene is TRBV7-9, the J gene TRBJ2-3; D is unclear. Trimming took off 1 base at V and 0 bases at J, with 8 bases between the two ends. CDR3 length: 15 amino acids. CDR1 and CDR2 (germline): SEHNR, FQNEAQ (reference sequence). The CDR3 sequence is CASSLDPASTDTQYF. CDR3 sequence (DNA): TGTGCCAGCAGCTTAGACCCAGCAAGCACAGATACGCAGTATTTT. The variable domain in full, completed from reference TRBV7-9 and TRBJ2-3, reads DTGVSQNPRHKITKRGQNVTFRCDPISEHNRLYWYRQTLGQGPEFLTYFQNEAQLEKSRLLSDRFSAERPKGSFSTLEIQRTEQGDSAMYLCASSLDPASTDTQYFGPGTRLTVL.

The CDR3, as DNA: TGTGCCAGCAGTTTCGAGGGAGGGTATAGGCATGAAAAACTGTTTTTT. It specifies CASSFEGGYRHEKLFF. The V gene is TRBV12-3 or TRBV12-4, the J gene TRBJ1-4; unclear D gene. Trimming took 3 bases from V and 6 from J, leaving 17 bases between them. The CDR3 totals 16 residues.

This chain links TRBV5-1 with TRBJ2-2, with 11 nucleotides matching TRBD1. V trimming: 1 base; J trimming: 4 bases; junction bases outside the gene matches: 3. CDR1 is SGHRS, CDR2 YFSETQ, per germline. CDR3 length: 16 residues. DNA for the CDR3: TGCGCCAGCAGCTTGACCGGGACAGGGGGCACCGGGGAGCTGTTTTTT. Its translation is CASSLTGTGGTGELFF.

This clonotype was counted only a few times. The rearrangement uses TRBV5-5 and TRBJ2-5; D call uncertain. Trimming left V 7 bases short and J 2 bases short, with 15 bases between. The CDR3 runs 14 residues. Germline V gene lookup returns CDR1 SGHKS and CDR2 YYEKEE (reference sequence). This CDR3 reads CASFPPGRQETQYF. The CDR3 DNA follows: TGTGCCAGCTTCCCCCCTGGGCGACAAGAGACCCAGTACTTC.

There are a few counts of this clonotype. The chain carries TRBV6-6 and TRBJ2-7, with D unclear. Germline V gene lookup returns CDR1 MNHNY and CDR2 SVGAGI (reference sequence). The CDR3 loop spans 11 amino acids. Deletions cut 3 bases from V and 9 bases from J, with 9 bases between. Here the CDR3 reads CASSYDVVQYF. CDR3 DNA: TGTGCCAGCAGTTATGATGTGGTGCAGTACTTC.

The chain recombines TRBV5-1 with TRBJ2-7; possibly TRBD1 or TRBD2 for D (7 bases each). The CDR3 runs 13 residues. Trimming took 4 bases from V and 5 from J, leaving 13 bases between them. Germline V gives CDR1 SGHRS, CDR2 YFSETQ. The CDR3 sequence: CASSPQGGHEQYF. The CDR3 DNA is TGCGCCAGCAGCCCTCAGGGGGGGCACGAGCAGTACTTC. The complete variable domain, with remaining parts taken from reference TRBV5-1 and TRBJ2-7, reads KAGVTQTPRYLIKTRGQQVTLSCSPISGHRSVSWYQQTPGQGLQFLFEYFSETQRNKGNFPGRFSGRQFSNSRSEMNVSTLELGDSALYLCASSPQGGHEQYFGPGTRLTVT.

This clonotype showed up just a few times. The DNA for the CDR3 is TGTGCCAGCAGTCGTCAGGGACAGGGTGGCTACGAGCAGTACTTC. It specifies CASSRQGQGGYEQYF. The chain has TRBV6-1 and TRBJ2-7, with 9 positions matching TRBD1. CDR3 length: 15 amino acids. With V trimmed by 5 bases and J by 3 bases, 8 bases remained unmatched. Germline CDR1 is MNHNS and CDR2 is SASEGT.